This is a list of T cell receptor beta chains from one sample in a study of cytomegalovirus exposure and HLA in healthy donors. TCRdb's table, derived via immunoSEQ multiplex PCR, lists solely in-frame clones and lacks some. This sample's table reports more than 55,000 clones. The sequencing input was PBMCs. Receptor source: a middle-aged woman in good health and CMV-seropositive. Both conserved end residues are part of each CDR3. D genes are given only for firm matches.

j_call d_call v_call cdr3_aa cdr3_nt
TRBJ2-2 TRBD2 TRBV7-9 CASSPGLARFGELFF TGTGCCAGCAGCCCCGGACTAGCGAGGTTCGGGGAGCTGTTTTTT
TRBJ2-7 NA TRBV19 CASSTRQQTYEQYF TGTGCCAGTAGTACCAGACAGCAAACCTACGAGCAGTACTTC
TRBJ1-2 NA TRBV6-5 CASTLWGGGYTF TGTGCCAGCACCCTATGGGGAGGTGGCTACACCTTC
TRBJ1-1 TRBD1 TRBV7-3 CASSLDRVNTEAFF TGTGCCAGCAGCTTAGACAGGGTAAACACTGAAGCTTTCTTT
TRBJ2-2 TRBD1 TRBV5-8 CASSLYRGLTNTGELFF TGTGCCAGCAGCTTGTACAGGGGCCTGACGAACACCGGGGAGCTGTTTTTT
TRBJ1-6 NA TRBV10-2 CASRPDSHNSPLHF TGCGCCAGCAGGCCCGACAGCCATAATTCACCCCTCCACTTT
TRBJ1-5 NA TRBV27 CASSPGWGNQPQHF TGTGCCAGCAGTCCGGGATGGGGCAATCAGCCCCAGCATTTT
TRBJ1-6 TRBD1 TRBV2 CASTPTGLENSPLHF TGTGCCAGCACTCCGACAGGGCTCGAGAATTCACCCCTCCACTTT
TRBJ2-1 NA TRBV5-4 CASSLEDNEQFF TGTGCCAGCAGCTTAGAGGACAATGAGCAGTTCTTC
TRBJ1-5 NA TRBV7-9 CASSLPGLLNQPQHF TGTGCCAGCAGCTTACCCGGACTGTTAAATCAGCCCCAGCATTTT
TRBJ2-6 NA TRBV11-1 CASSLVLSGANVLTF TGTGCCAGCAGCTTAGTACTCTCTGGGGCCAACGTCCTGACTTTC
TRBJ1-6 NA TRBV19 CASSISGDNSPLHF TGTGCCAGTAGTATCTCCGGGGATAATTCACCCCTCCACTTT
TRBJ2-1 TRBD2 TRBV5-1 CASSLTSGGYNEQFF TGCGCCAGCAGCTTGACTAGCGGGGGCTACAATGAGCAGTTCTTC
TRBJ2-5 TRBD1 TRBV2 CATNLLGQQETQYF TGTGCCACAAATTTACTGGGACAGCAAGAGACCCAGTACTTC
TRBJ2-1 TRBD1 TRBV5-1 CASSPSTGGNEQFF TGCGCCAGCAGCCCTTCGACAGGGGGCAATGAGCAGTTCTTC
TRBJ2-7 TRBD2 TRBV6-4 CASSDGLAGPQYF TGTGCCAGCAGTGACGGACTAGCGGGGCCCCAGTACTTC
TRBJ2-7 NA TRBV7-2 CASSLVSREQYF TGTGCCAGCAGCTTAGTTTCCCGCGAGCAGTACTTC
TRBJ2-4 TRBD2 TRBV19 CASSYSLAGPNIQYF TGTGCCAGTAGTTACTCACTAGCGGGGCCAAACATTCAGTACTTC
TRBJ2-1 TRBD2 TRBV10-2 CASTLAGGPHNEQFF TGCGCCAGCACTTTAGCGGGAGGGCCACACAATGAGCAGTTCTTC
TRBJ2-1 TRBD2 TRBV7-3 CASSPHGTINEQFF TGTGCCAGCAGCCCCCATGGGACTATTAATGAGCAGTTCTTC
TRBJ1-5 NA TRBV2 CASSEWSGLVQPQHF TGTGCCAGCAGTGAATGGTCGGGGTTGGTTCAGCCCCAGCATTTT
TRBJ1-1 NA TRBV5-5 CASSYRELHLGNTEAFF TGTGCCAGCAGCTACAGGGAGTTGCATTTAGGAAACACTGAAGCTTTCTTT
TRBJ2-3 TRBD2 TRBV5-4 CASSPGTSGSTDTQYF TGTGCCAGCAGCCCAGGGACTAGCGGGAGCACAGATACGCAGTATTTT
TRBJ2-4 NA TRBV13 CASSPEGENIQYF TGTGCCAGCAGCCCGGAGGGTGAAAACATTCAGTACTTC
TRBJ1-3 NA TRBV4-2 CASSPPDRYGNTIYF TGTGCCAGCAGCCCCCCCGACAGATATGGAAACACCATATATTTT
TRBJ2-7 NA TRBV4-3 CASSRGQSEQYF TGCGCCAGCAGCCGAGGACAGAGCGAGCAGTACTTC
TRBJ2-2 TRBD1 TRBV6-4 CASSAQGDTGELFF TGTGCCAGCAGTGCTCAGGGGGACACCGGGGAGCTGTTTTTT
TRBJ1-1 NA TRBV5-1 CASNQQGLNTEAFF TGCGCCAGCAATCAACAGGGACTGAACACTGAAGCTTTCTTT
TRBJ2-7 NA TRBV2 CASSVIDSISYEQYF TGTGCCAGCAGTGTTATCGACTCCATCTCCTACGAGCAGTACTTC
TRBJ1-2 NA TRBV5-1 CASSSDRPDGYTF TGCGCCAGCAGCTCCGACAGGCCGGATGGCTACACCTTC
TRBJ2-7 TRBD2 TRBV6-1 CASSELGTSERGF TGTGCCAGCAGTGAATTAGGGACTAGCGAGAGAGGCTTC
TRBJ2-3 NA TRBV5-1 CASSALASADTQYF TGCGCCAGCAGCGCCCTGGCTAGTGCAGATACGCAGTATTTT
TRBJ2-7 TRBD2 TRBV7-2 CASTEPGGGLSYEQYF TGTGCCAGCACCGAACCGGGCGGGGGATTATCCTACGAGCAGTACTTC
TRBJ2-7 NA TRBV27 CASSTFSQGPEQYF TGTGCCAGCAGCACTTTTTCACAGGGCCCCGAGCAGTACTTC
TRBJ1-2 TRBD1 TRBV28 CASSLIPDRGYYTF TGTGCCAGCAGTTTGATACCGGACAGGGGATACTACACCTTC
TRBJ2-7 TRBD1 TRBV19 CASSIAAGQGVYEQYF TGTGCCAGTAGTATAGCTGCGGGACAGGGGGTCTACGAGCAGTACTTC
TRBJ2-7 NA TRBV7-8 CASSLNSAGLPYEQYF TGTGCCAGCAGCTTAAACTCGGCGGGGCTGCCCTACGAGCAGTACTTC
TRBJ2-7 TRBD1 TRBV6-1 CASSEKGASAYEQYF TGTGCCAGCAGTGAAAAGGGGGCGAGTGCCTACGAGCAGTACTTC
TRBJ2-5 TRBD2 TRBV7-3 CASSRASGEETQYF TGTGCCAGCAGCAGGGCTAGCGGGGAAGAGACCCAGTACTTC
TRBJ2-6 TRBD1 TRBV4-1 CASSLGQGKSGANVLTF TGCGCCAGCAGCCTTGGACAGGGAAAATCGGGGGCCAACGTCCTGACTTTC
TRBJ2-2 TRBD2 TRBV2 CASSEGTSYGELFF TGTGCCAGCAGTGAAGGGACTAGTTACGGGGAGCTGTTTTTT
TRBJ1-3 NA TRBV7-2 CASSLAPGAPVNTIYF TGTGCCAGCAGCTTAGCCCCAGGGGCGCCGGTGAACACCATATATTTT
TRBJ1-3 NA TRBV9 CASSATTGTGNTIYF TGTGCCAGCAGCGCGACTACAGGGACTGGAAACACCATATATTTT
TRBJ1-5 NA TRBV28 CASSSGNQPQHF TGTGCCAGCAGTTCGGGCAATCAGCCCCAGCATTTT
TRBJ1-2 NA TRBV7-9 CASSLGVLYTF TGTGCCAGCAGCTTAGGTGTTCTCTACACCTTC
TRBJ2-1 TRBD2 TRBV5-1 CASSLGILAGVSYNEQFF TGCGCCAGCAGCTTGGGGATACTAGCGGGAGTTTCCTACAATGAGCAGTTCTTC
TRBJ2-7 TRBD1 TRBV7-6 CASSLDLSRGPWYEQYF TGTGCCAGCAGCTTAGATCTGTCTAGGGGGCCTTGGTACGAGCAGTACTTC
TRBJ1-4 NA TRBV5-1 CASSLAEGRANEKLFF TGCGCCAGCAGCTTGGCCGAGGGCCGAGCTAATGAAAAACTGTTTTTT
TRBJ2-5 NA TRBV6-6 CASSSRTVQETQYF TGTGCCAGCAGTTCCCGGACAGTACAAGAGACCCAGTACTTC
TRBJ2-3 TRBD2 TRBV29-1 CSGGGYDTDTQYF TGCAGCGGGGGGGGGTATGACACAGATACGCAGTATTTT
TRBJ2-7 NA TRBV5-6 CASSLLQSLPYEQYF TGTGCCAGCAGCTTATTACAGAGCCTGCCCTACGAGCAGTACTTC
TRBJ1-1 NA TRBV6-1 CASSRTENTEAFF TGTGCCAGCAGTCGGACAGAGAACACTGAAGCTTTCTTT
TRBJ2-5 TRBD2 TRBV9 CASSGTGGRGQETQYF TGTGCCAGCAGCGGCACGGGGGGTAGGGGCCAAGAGACCCAGTACTTC
TRBJ2-2 NA TRBV19 CASSTGRGGNTGELFF TGTGCCAGTAGTACAGGGCGCGGCGGAAACACCGGGGAGCTGTTTTTT
TRBJ2-3 NA TRBV11-2 CASSLGRGGTQYF TGTGCCAGCAGCTTGGGAAGGGGCGGTACGCAGTATTTT